This TCR beta chain is from a study of post-analysis software for immune sequencing data. General study findings and limits: Comparison of patients with controls showed roughly five TRBV segments more frequent in patients, TRBV5-6, TRBV5-1 and TRBV20-1 among them.

The CDR3 has 16 amino acids. Germline CDR1 SGHRS, CDR2 YFSETQ. Trimming removed 2 bases from V and 4 bases from J; junction bases left unmatched: 11. This clonotype was observed a few times. The antigen is undetermined. Incorporated into the TCR beta cDNA libraries were unique molecular identifiers, which served to reduce PCR and sequencing biases. Around 460,000 cDNA molecules came from around 1 to 10 million T cells. TCRdb used MiXCR to reprocess the PCR reads, holding one entry per CDR3 protein. The sample has 750,000 to 950,000 distinct CDR3 sequences, 35% to 55% seen once. Material: blood. The chain employs TRBV5-1 and TRBJ1-2; 7 positions match TRBD1. The sequence was obtained from a girl between 5 and 17 years old with multiple sclerosis. The chain's CDR3 is CASSFLTGMDSYGYTF. DNA of the CDR3: TGCGCCAGCAGCTTTCTGACAGGGATGGACAGCTATGGCTACACCTTC. Full variable domain (remainder filled in from reference TRBV5-1 and TRBJ1-2): KAGVTQTPRYLIKTRGQQVTLSCSPISGHRSVSWYQQTPGQGLQFLFEYFSETQRNKGNFPGRFSGRQFSNSRSEMNVSTLELGDSALYLCASSFLTGMDSYGYTFGSGTRLTVV.